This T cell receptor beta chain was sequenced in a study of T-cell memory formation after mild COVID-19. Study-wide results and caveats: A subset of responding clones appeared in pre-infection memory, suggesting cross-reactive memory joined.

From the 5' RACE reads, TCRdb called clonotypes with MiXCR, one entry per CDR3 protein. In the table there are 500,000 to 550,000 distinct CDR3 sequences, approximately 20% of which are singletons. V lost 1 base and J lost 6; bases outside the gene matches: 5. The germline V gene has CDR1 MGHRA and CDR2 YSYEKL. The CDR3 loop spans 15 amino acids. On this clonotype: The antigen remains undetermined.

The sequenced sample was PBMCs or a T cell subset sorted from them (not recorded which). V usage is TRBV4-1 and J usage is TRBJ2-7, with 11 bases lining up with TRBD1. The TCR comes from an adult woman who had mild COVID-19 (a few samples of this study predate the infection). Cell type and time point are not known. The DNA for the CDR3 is TGCGCCAGCAGCCAAGTTTGGACAGGGGGCGCCGAGCAGTACTTC. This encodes CASSQVWTGGAEQYF.